Listed below are T cell receptor beta chains from one sample, sequenced in a study of T cells after yellow fever vaccination. MiXCR, applied by TCRdb to the 5' RACE reads, yields one record per CDR3 protein. Of 450,000 to 600,000 distinct CDR3 sequences in the sample, about 13% were seen once. The sequencing used PBMCs, collected on the day of the yellow fever booster vaccination. The receptor set was obtained from a man aged 30-40 years who received the YFV17D yellow fever vaccine. The CDR3 runs from the conserved cysteine through the conserved F or W. The D gene is left open where the match is weak. Only part of the rows carry a size: once, few, many, or a class if the clone is expanded.

D gene: NA
V gene: TRBV3-1
clone size: NA
J gene: TRBJ2-5
CDR3 DNA: TGTGCCAGCAGCCAGGGTTTCGAGACCCAGTACTTC
CDR3 protein: CASSQGFETQYF

D gene: NA
V gene: TRBV21-1
clone size: few
J gene: TRBJ1-1
CDR3 DNA: TGTGCCAGCAGCAAAGTGGACCGGATAAACACTGAAGCTTTCTTT
CDR3 protein: CASSKVDRINTEAFF

D gene: NA
V gene: TRBV7-2
clone size: many
J gene: TRBJ2-3
CDR3 DNA: TGTGCCAGCAGCCCCGACCGGGGCGGAGATACGCAGTATTTT
CDR3 protein: CASSPDRGGDTQYF

D gene: NA
V gene: TRBV6-5
clone size: once
J gene: TRBJ2-7
CDR3 DNA: TGTGCCAGCAGTTACTCTGCGGGACCGCTGAACTACGAGCAGTACTTC
CDR3 protein: CASSYSAGPLNYEQYF

D gene: NA
V gene: TRBV20-1
clone size: few
J gene: TRBJ1-4
CDR3 DNA: TGCAGTGCTAGGGGGGCCGGGCGAACTAATGAAAAACTGTTTTTT
CDR3 protein: CSARGAGRTNEKLFF

D gene: TRBD1
V gene: TRBV12-3/TRBV12-4
clone size: NA
J gene: TRBJ2-7
CDR3 DNA: TGTGCCAGCAGTTTCCGACAGGGGCGCCTTTACGAGCAGTACTTC
CDR3 protein: CASSFRQGRLYEQYF

D gene: NA
V gene: TRBV5-1
clone size: NA
J gene: TRBJ2-7
CDR3 DNA: TGCGCCAGCAGCTTGCAGGCGGAAGCCTACGAGCAGTACTTC
CDR3 protein: CASSLQAEAYEQYF

D gene: NA
V gene: TRBV7-2
clone size: NA
J gene: TRBJ2-2
CDR3 DNA: TGTGCCAGCAGCCCCTTTCGCGGGGAGCTGTTTTTT
CDR3 protein: CASSPFRGELFF

D gene: TRBD2
V gene: TRBV7-2
clone size: NA
J gene: TRBJ2-1
CDR3 DNA: TGTGCCAGCAGGCGACTAGCGGAACCCTACAATGAGCAGTTCTTC
CDR3 protein: CASRRLAEPYNEQFF

D gene: NA
V gene: TRBV20-1
clone size: NA
J gene: TRBJ2-3
CDR3 DNA: TGCAGTGCAGGGACACTAGATACGCAGTATTTT
CDR3 protein: CSAGTLDTQYF

D gene: NA
V gene: TRBV27
clone size: few
J gene: TRBJ1-2
CDR3 DNA: TGTGCCAGCAGTTTTGTATCCGACGGGGGCTATGGCTACACCTTC
CDR3 protein: CASSFVSDGGYGYTF

D gene: NA
V gene: TRBV5-1
clone size: few
J gene: TRBJ2-4
CDR3 DNA: TGCGCCAGCAGCTTGTTGGACCGACCCAACATTCAGTACTTC
CDR3 protein: CASSLLDRPNIQYF

D gene: NA
V gene: TRBV9
clone size: NA
J gene: TRBJ1-3
CDR3 DNA: TGTGCCAGCAGCGTCTCGACAGAATTAAACACCATATATTTT
CDR3 protein: CASSVSTELNTIYF

D gene: NA
V gene: TRBV3-1
clone size: few
J gene: TRBJ1-1
CDR3 DNA: TGTGCCAGCAGCCAACCCCCCGAAGCTTTCTTT
CDR3 protein: CASSQPPEAFF

D gene: TRBD2
V gene: TRBV14
clone size: few
J gene: TRBJ2-1
CDR3 DNA: TGTGCCAGCAGCCAACTTAGCGGGAGAGAAGGTAATGAGCAGTTCTTC
CDR3 protein: CASSQLSGREGNEQFF

D gene: NA
V gene: TRBV4-3
clone size: few
J gene: TRBJ2-7
CDR3 DNA: TGCGCCAGCAGCCAAGTTGCGGACAGAGCCTACGAGCAGTACTTC
CDR3 protein: CASSQVADRAYEQYF

D gene: NA
V gene: TRBV7-2
clone size: NA
J gene: TRBJ2-7
CDR3 DNA: TGTGCCAGCAGTTTAACCGGGACGGAGCCAGGGGAGCAGTACTTC
CDR3 protein: CASSLTGTEPGEQYF

D gene: NA
V gene: TRBV5-5
clone size: many
J gene: TRBJ2-1
CDR3 DNA: TGTGCCAGCACAGATAATGCGGGAACACATTACAATGAGCAGTTCTTC
CDR3 protein: CASTDNAGTHYNEQFF

D gene: NA
V gene: TRBV10-1
clone size: many
J gene: TRBJ2-1
CDR3 DNA: TGCGCCAGCAGTGAGAGTCGACAGGCAACCAACTACAATGAGCAGTTCTTC
CDR3 protein: CASSESRQATNYNEQFF

D gene: TRBD2
V gene: TRBV5-1
clone size: NA
J gene: TRBJ2-7
CDR3 DNA: TGCGCCAGCAGCTTGTTGGCGGGAGGGAAAAACGAGCAGTACTTC
CDR3 protein: CASSLLAGGKNEQYF

D gene: NA
V gene: TRBV4-2
clone size: few
J gene: TRBJ1-5
CDR3 DNA: TGTGCCAGCAGCCAAGATTTGGGCGGAACCCAGCATTTT
CDR3 protein: CASSQDLGGTQHF

D gene: NA
V gene: TRBV30
clone size: few
J gene: TRBJ1-5
CDR3 DNA: TGTGCCTGGAGTGTATCCGGCGGGCAGCCCCAGCATTTT
CDR3 protein: CAWSVSGGQPQHF

D gene: TRBD2
V gene: TRBV20-1
clone size: NA
J gene: TRBJ2-4
CDR3 DNA: TGCAGTGCTAGAGCCCCAACTAGCGCGAAAAACATTCAGTACTTC
CDR3 protein: CSARAPTSAKNIQYF

D gene: TRBD1
V gene: TRBV7-2
clone size: NA
J gene: TRBJ2-3
CDR3 DNA: TGTGCCAGCAGCCGAGGACAGGGGGTCACAGATACGCAGTATTTT
CDR3 protein: CASSRGQGVTDTQYF

D gene: TRBD2
V gene: TRBV7-2
clone size: NA
J gene: TRBJ2-3
CDR3 DNA: TGTGCCAGCCTCTCTGGGGCTAGCGGGAGTAGCACAGATACGCAGTATTTT
CDR3 protein: CASLSGASGSSTDTQYF

D gene: NA
V gene: TRBV4-3
clone size: NA
J gene: TRBJ2-1
CDR3 DNA: TGCGCCAGCAGCCTCTCCGGGACCCATGAGCAGTTCTTC
CDR3 protein: CASSLSGTHEQFF

D gene: NA
V gene: TRBV12-3/TRBV12-4
clone size: NA
J gene: TRBJ1-2
CDR3 DNA: TGTGCCAGCAGTTTAACTAAGGGCCAGCATGGCTACACCTTC
CDR3 protein: CASSLTKGQHGYTF